This T cell receptor (beta chain) was found in a study of control samples from healthy donors and cancer patients. Only in-frame clones appear in the TCRdb table, and some are missing; sequencing was by immunoSEQ multiplex PCR. The data show 100,000 to 150,000 clones, about 89% seen once. V was pared by 7 bases and J by 4 bases, with 16 bases between. The CDR3 has 14 residues. The germline V gene encodes CDR1 MDHEN and CDR2 SYDVKM. This chain connects TRBV28 to TRBJ1-2; D gene ambiguous. This receptor was taken from a man between 60 and 70 years old in good health. Sequencing was carried out using blood. The CDR3 DNA is TGTGCCAGCACTTACGGCGGGGAAGGCTATGGCTACACCTTC. Translated: CASTYGGEGYGYTF.